The sequence of this TCR beta chain was determined in a study of chemoradiotherapy in HPV16-positive cancers. TCRdb's copy holds only in-frame clones and misses some; the assay was immunoSEQ multiplex PCR. The sample contains several thousand clones, 70% to 90% of which appear only once. V was pared by 3 bases and J by 5 bases, with 8 bases of the junction left unmatched. The CDR3 extends over 15 amino acids. In germline, CDR1 is MNHEY, CDR2 SVGAGI. This clonotype originated in a human donor with HPV-associated anogenital cancer. The starting material was tumor tissue, obtained from a patient who underwent chemoradiotherapy. V gene TRBV6-5 combines with J gene TRBJ2-5, with 8 nucleotides matching TRBD2. The CDR3 nucleotides read TGTGCCAGCAGTTATAGCGGGACCCCAGGGGAGACCCAGTACTTC. As protein: CASSYSGTPGETQYF.